The clone carrying this T cell receptor beta chain was counted at least ten times. This entry comes from a study of regulatory T cells in long-lasting Graves disease. Specified time point: newly diagnosed GD, antithyroid drugs for less than 3 months. Researchers made the TCR library from RNA that was extracted from PBMCs. Building of the TCR beta libraries involved iRepertoire HTBI primers and Arm-PCR of CDR3 regions. In TCRdb, the multiplex PCR reads were re-called with MiXCR into one record per CDR3 protein. This table has about 540,000 distinct CDR3 sequences, about 14% appearing once. This sample also belongs to another study, concerning T cells in Graves' hyperthyroidism and ophthalmopathy.

This specimen consisted of peripheral blood mononuclear cells (PBMCs), obtained at new diagnosis, from a patient treated with antithyroid drugs. The TCR comes from a man aged 30-40 years with Graves disease.

The CDR3, as DNA: TGTGCCAGCAGTTCGAGATTATACCAAGAGACCCAGTACTTC. Protein: CASSSRLYQETQYF. The chain is built from TRBV12-3 or TRBV12-4 and TRBJ2-5; D not resolved. The CDR3 contains 14 residues. Trimming removed 4 bases from V and 0 bases from J, with 9 bases in between.